The source of this T cell receptor (beta chain) is a study of T cell responses to AZD1222 COVID-19 vaccine. Only in-frame clones appear in the TCRdb table, and some are missing; sequencing was by immunoSEQ multiplex PCR. The sample contains about 140,000 clones, 92% of which appear only once. Germline CDR1 reads SGHAT; CDR2 reads FQNNGV. The CDR3 has 15 amino acids. V was clipped by 5 bases and J by 3 bases, with 13 bases between them. The V call is TRBV11-2, the J call TRBJ2-2; D call uncertain. This receptor was identified in an adult in good health. Here the sequenced sample was peripheral blood, taken on day 0 of AZD1222 vaccination. The CDR3 protein is CASSLRPSDTGELFF. The DNA of the CDR3 is TGTGCCAGCAGCCTTCGCCCCTCCGACACCGGGGAGCTGTTTTTT.